One sample yielded the 17 T cell receptor beta chains listed below, sequenced in a study of blood T cell repertoires in COVID-19. The data were produced by immunoSEQ multiplex PCR, yet TCRdb's version contains in-frame clones alone and is incomplete. The sample lists about 150,000 clones; approximately 84% were seen once. Sequenced: peripheral blood. The source is a man aged 65 to 79 with acute or convalescent COVID-19.

The V and J genes are TRBV5-1 and TRBJ2-5; perhaps TRBD2 as D (6 bases). From germline, CDR1 is SGHRS and CDR2 YFSETQ. The CDR3 runs 15 residues. V was cut by 3 bases and J by 5 bases, with 17 bases left in between. The CDR3 nucleotides read TGCGCCAGCAGCTCCTCAGACGGGGCGGGGGAGACCCAGTACTTC. Translation: CASSSSDGAGETQYF.

V gene TRBV2 combines with J gene TRBJ2-7, with 12 bases aligning to TRBD2. V trimming: 6 bases; J trimming: 0 bases; junction bases outside the gene matches: 3. This CDR3 comprises 15 residues. The germline V gene has CDR1 SNHLY and CDR2 FYNNEI. For the CDR3, the DNA is TGTGCCAGCAGCGTGACTAGCGGGAGCTCCTACGAGCAGTACTTC. Encoded protein: CASSVTSGSSYEQYF. Variable domain in full (rest from reference TRBV2 and TRBJ2-7): EPEVTQTPSHQVTQMGQEVILRCVPISNHLYFYWYRQILGQKVEFLVSFYNNEISEKSEIFDDQFSVERPDGSNFTLKIRSTKLEDSAMYFCASSVTSGSSYEQYFGPGTRLTVT.

The chain is built from TRBV25-1 and TRBJ1-3, with TRBD1 as a possible D gene (6 bases). The CDR3 totals 16 residues. The V end lost 1 base, the J end lost 0 bases, and 10 bases lay between the germline ends. Germline assignment: CDR1 MGHDK and CDR2 SYGVNS. The CDR3 loop reads CASSEFTGRSGNTIYF. CDR3 DNA: TGTGCCAGCAGTGAATTTACAGGGCGCTCTGGAAACACCATATATTTT.

This chain links TRBV6-5 with TRBJ2-7; 7 nucleotides line up with TRBD2. The V segment lost 6 bases and the J segment 5 bases; nucleotides outside the gene matches: 7. Looked up from germline, CDR1 is MNHEY and CDR2 is SVGAGI. The CDR3 has 13 amino acids. The DNA of the CDR3 is TGTGCCAGCAGCCGGGGCGGGGGTCACGAGCAGTACTTC. Its protein is CASSRGGGHEQYF.

The chain has TRBV27 and TRBJ1-5, with D hard to call. Germline CDR1 is MNHEY and CDR2 is SMNVEV (reference sequence). The germline V and J ends were trimmed by 2 bases and 6 bases, with 17 bases remaining between them. This CDR3 is 16 amino acids long. The CDR3 spells CASSLLGRRESQPQHF. The CDR3 DNA reads TGTGCCAGCAGTTTACTTGGACGGAGGGAAAGTCAGCCCCAGCATTTT.

This chain connects TRBV27 to TRBJ2-1, with D possibly matching TRBD2 (5 bases). With 3 bases removed from V and 0 bases from J, the gap between germline ends came to 15 bases. Per the germline V gene, CDR1 is MNHEY and CDR2 is SMNVEV (reference sequence). The CDR3 loop spans 17 amino acids. CDR3 DNA sequence: TGTGCCAGCAGTTTTGGGAAACAGCGGAGCTCCTACAATGAGCAGTTCTTC. Translating it yields CASSFGKQRSSYNEQFF.

The chain links TRBV19 to TRBJ2-7, with 7 bases aligning to TRBD1. V was clipped by 5 bases and J by 2 bases; unmatched bases: 3. Germline V lookup: CDR1 LNHDA, CDR2 SQIVND (reference sequence). The CDR3 totals 13 residues. CDR3 residues: CASSLGQPYEQYF. CDR3 nucleotide sequence: TGTGCCAGTAGTCTGGGACAGCCCTACGAGCAGTACTTC.

The V gene is TRBV18, the J gene TRBJ2-7, with a weak D call TRBD2 (6 bases). V dropped 1 base and J dropped 6 bases, with 13 bases sitting between them. Germline V gives CDR1 KGHSH, CDR2 LQKENI. This CDR3 has 14 residues. The DNA for the CDR3 is TGTGCCAGCTCACCACAAGAGGAGGGGTTCGAGCAGTACTTC. Its translation is CASSPQEEGFEQYF.

The CDR3, as DNA: TGTGCCAGCACACCTGACACGGGAAACACCATATATTTT. As protein: CASTPDTGNTIYF. The chain has TRBV12-3 or TRBV12-4 and TRBJ1-3; D gene uncertain. V was trimmed by 7 bases and J by 4 bases, leaving 11 bases between them. There are 13 residues in the CDR3.

The rearrangement joins TRBV5-4 to TRBJ1-1, with D unclear. Trimming took 4 bases from V and 1 from J, leaving 14 bases between them. The CDR3 extends over 15 amino acids. Germline V lookup: CDR1 SGHNT, CDR2 YYREEE (reference sequence). The CDR3 bases are TGTGCCAGCAGCCTGGAAGTCGGGAAGAACACTGAAGCTTTCTTT. Amino acids: CASSLEVGKNTEAFF.

In its sample, this clone was seen once. CDR3 in amino acids: CASSATGGRNTGELFF. For the CDR3, the DNA is TGCGCCAGCAGCGCCACAGGGGGGAGGAACACCGGGGAGCTGTTTTTT. The chain recombines TRBV5-1 with TRBJ2-2; 8 nucleotides align to TRBD1. The CDR3 sequence is 16 residues long. Germline V gives CDR1 SGHRS, CDR2 YFSETQ. J lost 1 base, V lost 4 bases, and 6 bases had no gene match.

This chain uses TRBV7-9 with TRBJ1-1, with TRBD1 matching over 11 bases. Germline V gene data show CDR1 as SEHNR and CDR2 as FQNEAQ (reference sequence). V lost 3 bases, J lost 3 bases, and 6 bases stayed unmatched. The CDR3 is made up of 16 amino acids. The CDR3 bases are TGTGCCAGCAGCTTGGGGACAGGGGGGTGGGACACTGAAGCTTTCTTT. Encoded protein: CASSLGTGGWDTEAFF.

This clone was seen more than once but under ten times. The rearrangement links TRBV6-6 to TRBJ2-2; tentatively, D is TRBD1 (6 bases). The CDR3 loop spans 14 amino acids. Germline lookup yields CDR1 MNHNY and CDR2 SVGAGI (reference sequence). The V end was cut by 4 bases, the J end by 6 bases, with 12 bases between. The CDR3 bases are TGTGCCAGCAGTTTTCAACAGGGTCCCGGGGAGCTGTTTTTT. Protein sequence: CASSFQQGPGELFF.

This clone appeared once. This rearrangement joins TRBV5-1 to TRBJ2-3, with 10 bases fitting TRBD1. This CDR3 comprises 14 residues. The junction had 6 bases not matched to a gene; V was cut back by 5 bases and J by 6 bases. Germline CDR1 is SGHRS and CDR2 is YFSETQ. The CDR3 here is CASRRDRGTDTQYF. Written as DNA, the CDR3 is TGCGCCAGCAGACGGGACAGGGGAACCGATACGCAGTATTTT.

The V and J genes are TRBV24-1 and TRBJ2-1, with TRBD2 identical over 11 bases. The V gene's germline CDR1 is KGHDR and CDR2 SFDVKD. CDR3 length: 16 amino acids. V shed 5 bases and J 4 bases; nucleotides not matched to a gene: 6. The chain's CDR3 is CATSGRGLADYNEQFF. The CDR3, as DNA: TGTGCCACCAGTGGTCGGGGACTAGCGGATTACAATGAGCAGTTCTTC.

The chain combines TRBV18 with TRBJ1-5, with no clear D. The CDR3 spans 14 residues. The V and J ends lost 2 bases and 5 bases respectively, with 10 bases between them. CDR1 is KGHSH, CDR2 LQKENI, per germline. The chain's CDR3 is CASSPSRRDQPQHF. The CDR3 nucleotides are TGTGCCAGCTCACCATCCCGACGGGATCAGCCCCAGCATTTT.

By its share, this clone is medium-sized. The genes are TRBV28 and TRBJ1-2, with a possible D match to TRBD1 (6 bases). CDR1 and CDR2 from the germline V gene are MDHEN and SYDVKM. Trimming took 6 bases from V and 8 from J, leaving 16 bases between them. The CDR3 spans 13 residues. CDR3 sequence: CASSVTGPGGYTF. The CDR3 region has the DNA TGTGCCAGCAGCGTGACAGGCCCGGGAGGCTACACCTTC.